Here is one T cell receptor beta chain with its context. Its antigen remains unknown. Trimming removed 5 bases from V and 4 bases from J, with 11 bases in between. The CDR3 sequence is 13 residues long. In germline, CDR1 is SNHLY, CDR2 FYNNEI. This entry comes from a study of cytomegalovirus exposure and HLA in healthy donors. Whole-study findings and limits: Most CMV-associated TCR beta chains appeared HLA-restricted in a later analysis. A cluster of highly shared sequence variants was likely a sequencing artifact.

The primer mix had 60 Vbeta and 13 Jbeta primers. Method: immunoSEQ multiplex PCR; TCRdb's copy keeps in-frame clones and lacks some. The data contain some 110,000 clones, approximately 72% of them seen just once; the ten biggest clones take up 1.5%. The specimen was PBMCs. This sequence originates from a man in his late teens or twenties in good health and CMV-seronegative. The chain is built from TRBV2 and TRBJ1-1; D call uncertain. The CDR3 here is CASSQDLSTEAFF. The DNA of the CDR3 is TGTGCCAGCAGTCAGGATCTGAGCACTGAAGCTTTCTTT.